These 23 T cell receptor beta chains came from one sample sequenced in a study of blood T cell repertoires in COVID-19. TCRdb's table, derived via immunoSEQ multiplex PCR, lists solely in-frame clones and lacks some. The sample consists of roughly 350,000 clones, about 93% of them appearing once. The sequenced sample was peripheral blood. These receptors all come from a woman aged 18-29 years who had recovered from COVID-19.

The V gene is TRBV12-5, the J gene TRBJ2-2, with 7 bases lining up with TRBD1. This CDR3 is 17 amino acids long. The V gene end was trimmed by 5 bases and the J gene end by 0 bases; junction bases not matched to a gene: 9. Germline lookup yields CDR1 LGHNT and CDR2 FRNRAP. This CDR3 is CASGHGQVTANTGELFF. The CDR3 bases are TGTGCTAGTGGTCACGGACAGGTCACCGCGAACACCGGGGAGCTGTTTTTT.

The V and J genes are TRBV25-1 and TRBJ2-2; 11 nucleotides align to TRBD2. Germline CDR1 reads MGHDK; CDR2 reads SYGVNS. The CDR3 is 18 residues long. The V and J ends lost 5 bases and 2 bases, in that order; junction bases with no gene match: 10. The CDR3 DNA reads as TGTGCCAGCAGTTCCTTACTAGCGGGAGCAGTAAACACCGGGGAGCTGTTTTTT. It specifies CASSSLLAGAVNTGELFF.

CDR3 DNA sequence: TGCGCCAGCAGCCAATTCCTCTACGGTGGAAACACCATATATTTT. Translation: CASSQFLYGGNTIYF. The chain is built from TRBV4-1 and TRBJ1-3, with D unclear. Trimming shortened V by 2 bases and J by 3 bases, and 11 bases separated the two germline ends. CDR1 is MGHRA and CDR2 is YSYEKL in the germline V gene. The CDR3 has 15 residues.

J is TRBJ1-1 and V is TRBV14, with 7 bases that match TRBD1. With V trimmed by 2 bases and J by 6 bases, 6 bases remained unmatched. The CDR3 runs to 14 residues. CDR1 and CDR2 from the germline V gene are SGHDN and FVKESK. CDR3: CASSQLGQPAEAFF. CDR3 sequence (DNA): TGTGCCAGCAGCCAACTGGGACAGCCGGCTGAAGCTTTCTTT.

The rearrangement joins TRBV5-4 to TRBJ1-1, with D unresolved. Germline values: CDR1 SGHNT, CDR2 YYREEE (reference sequence). The ends were cut back, 2 bases at V and 3 bases at J, with 17 bases in the middle. The CDR3 totals 16 residues. The CDR3 here is CASSFGTIVAYTEAFF. The DNA of the CDR3 is TGTGCCAGCAGCTTCGGAACGATTGTAGCCTACACTGAAGCTTTCTTT.

This chain links TRBV12-3 or TRBV12-4 with TRBJ1-1; 8 bases line up with TRBD1. The CDR3 totals 13 residues. V dropped 6 bases and J dropped 4; count of bases not matched to a gene: 4. In nucleotides, the CDR3 is TGTGCCAGCAGCAATACAGGGGGCACTGAAGCTTTCTTT. Translated, it gives CASSNTGGTEAFF.

The gene calls are TRBV11-3 and TRBJ1-2, with unresolved D. The CDR3 consists of 13 residues. Germline V gives CDR1 SGHNT, CDR2 YENEEA. V was cut by 0 bases and J by 5 bases, with 7 bases left in between. The CDR3 here is CASSLDGSYGYTF. The CDR3 bases are TGTGCCAGCAGCTTAGACGGGAGTTATGGCTACACCTTC.

The V and J genes are TRBV6-5 and TRBJ2-3, with D perhaps TRBD2 (6 bases). Germline V CDR1 and CDR2: MNHEY, SVGAGI. Trimming removed 0 bases from V and 6 bases from J, with 16 bases in between. CDR3 length equals 16 residues. CDR3 sequence: CASSYSGGRLSDTQYF. In DNA form, the CDR3 reads TGTGCCAGCAGTTACTCGGGGGGTCGCCTCTCGGATACGCAGTATTTT.

CDR3 sequence: CAINPGTGRTEAFF. The CDR3 nucleotides read TGTGCCATCAACCCTGGGACAGGGAGGACTGAAGCTTTCTTT. The V call is TRBV10-3, the J call TRBJ1-1; 9 positions agree with TRBD1. Per germline, CDR1 ENHRY and CDR2 SYGVKD. V was pared by 7 bases and J by 5 bases, with 8 bases of the junction left unmatched. The CDR3 runs 14 residues.

This clone was recorded only once. The rearrangement joins TRBV5-6 to TRBJ2-2; tentative D call: TRBD2 (5 bases). The V gene lost 3 bases and the J gene lost 4 bases, with 13 bases spanning the gap. This CDR3 spans 15 amino acids. Germline V lookup: CDR1 SGHDT, CDR2 YYEEEE. The CDR3 reads CASSWLRTATGELFF. CDR3 nucleotides: TGTGCCAGCAGCTGGTTAAGGACTGCCACCGGGGAGCTGTTTTTT.

The CDR3 coding sequence is TGCGCCAGCACCTCCACTGGGGGGGGAAGGGGAGAGACCCAGTACTTC. This encodes CASTSTGGGRGETQYF. The chain has TRBV5-1 and TRBJ2-5, with TRBD2 identical over 7 bases. Germline loops: CDR1 SGHRS, CDR2 YFSETQ. The V gene end was trimmed by 6 bases and the J gene end by 4 bases; junction bases not matched to a gene: 15. The CDR3 loop spans 16 amino acids. Combining the CDR3 with reference TRBV5-1 and TRBJ2-5 gives the whole variable domain KAGVTQTPRYLIKTRGQQVTLSCSPISGHRSVSWYQQTPGQGLQFLFEYFSETQRNKGNFPGRFSGRQFSNSRSEMNVSTLELGDSALYLCASTSTGGGRGETQYFGPGTRLLVL.

The chain is built from TRBV3-1 (or the pseudogene TRBV3-2) and TRBJ2-1; TRBD1 aligns across 11 bases. The germline V gene encodes CDR1 LGHDT and CDR2 YNNKEL (reference sequence). The CDR3 covers 15 residues. After removal of 1 base from V and 8 bases from J, the junction contained 4 bases not matched to a gene. CDR3 coding DNA: TGTGCCAGCAGCCAAGGGGGACAGGGGGTCTATGAGCAGTTCTTC. This sequence encodes CASSQGGQGVYEQFF.

The chain uses TRBV6-5 and TRBJ1-1; TRBD1 might be the D (6 bases). The CDR3 runs 15 residues. Germline V gene lookup returns CDR1 MNHEY and CDR2 SVGAGI. The germline V and J ends were trimmed by 2 bases and 1 base, with 11 bases remaining between them. The CDR3 here is CASSYRTAPNTEAFF. In DNA form, the CDR3 reads TGTGCCAGCAGTTACCGGACAGCCCCGAACACTGAAGCTTTCTTT.

This clone was observed a single time. This rearrangement joins TRBV12-3 or TRBV12-4 to TRBJ2-1; 7 bases fit TRBD2. Germline trimming cut 2 bases from V and 16 bases from J; bases unmatched to any gene: 8. CDR3 length equals 12 residues. For the CDR3, the DNA is TGTGCCAGCAGTTTAATCCCCGGGGAGGGATTCTTC. Translated, it gives CASSLIPGEGFF.

The chain is built from TRBV7-2 and TRBJ2-3; 11 bases are a match to TRBD2. V dropped 8 bases and J dropped 4; count of bases not matched to a gene: 5. The CDR3 has 14 residues. Germline V gene sequence: CDR1 SGHTA, CDR2 FQGNSA. CDR3 amino acids: CASLRLAGSDTQYF. The CDR3 bases are TGTGCCAGCCTAAGACTAGCGGGATCAGATACGCAGTATTTT.

The J gene is TRBJ2-5, the V gene TRBV15; 10 nucleotides align to TRBD2. Germline loops: CDR1 LNHNV, CDR2 YYDKDF (reference sequence). The V segment lost 0 bases and the J segment 5 bases; nucleotides outside the gene matches: 12. The CDR3 totals 18 residues. The CDR3 protein is CATSRDWGLAGGGETQYF. The CDR3 coding sequence is TGTGCCACCAGCAGAGATTGGGGATTAGCGGGAGGCGGGGAGACCCAGTACTTC.

The chain combines TRBV7-2 with TRBJ2-7; 15 nucleotides align to TRBD2. The germline V gene has CDR1 SGHTA and CDR2 FQGNSA. The CDR3 consists of 19 residues. Unmatched junction bases numbered 6, after V lost 0 bases and J lost 0 bases. The CDR3 protein is CASSLAGLAGGGFSYEQYV. CDR3 bases: TGTGCCAGCAGCTTAGCAGGACTAGCGGGAGGGGGGTTCTCCTACGAGCAGTACGTC.

Regarding this clone: The same CDR3 can be traced to other DNA sequences in this sample. The V call is TRBV24-1, the J call TRBJ1-5; 7 positions agree with TRBD1. Losses at the gene ends were 5 bases for V and 4 bases for J; bases not matched to a gene: 1. This CDR3 has 13 amino acids. Germline V gene sequence: CDR1 KGHDR, CDR2 SFDVKD. The CDR3 DNA is TGTGCCACCAGTGCAGGGGGGAATCAGCCCCAGCATTTT. Translation gives CATSAGGNQPQHF.

In its sample, this clone was seen once. The J gene is TRBJ1-5, the V gene TRBV27; tentatively, D is TRBD1 (5 bases). This CDR3 comprises 15 residues. From germline, CDR1 is MNHEY and CDR2 SMNVEV (reference sequence). The V end was cut by 2 bases, the J end by 7 bases, with 15 bases between. The CDR3 spells CASSLQGARGQPQHF. DNA for the CDR3: TGTGCCAGCAGTTTACAAGGGGCGCGGGGCCAGCCCCAGCATTTT.

This clone was seen a single time. In the same sample, other DNA sequences code for this CDR3. The chain carries TRBV9 and TRBJ1-1; 9 positions agree with TRBD1. This CDR3 comprises 14 residues. Germline V lookup: CDR1 SGDLS, CDR2 YYNGEE. V was pared by 4 bases and J by 5 bases, with 6 bases of the junction left unmatched. Written as DNA, the CDR3 is TGTGCCAGCAGCACGCGACAGGGGGGAACTGAAGCTTTCTTT. Translating it yields CASSTRQGGTEAFF.

V usage is TRBV11-3 and J usage is TRBJ2-1; perhaps TRBD2 as D (6 bases). The length of the CDR3 is 14 residues. The V and J ends lost 5 bases and 6 bases respectively, with 14 bases between them. Germline-derived CDR1 and CDR2 are SGHNT and YENEEA. CDR3 nucleotides: TGTGCCAGCAGCCCCGGGGGTCACCTCAATGAGCAGTTCTTC. This encodes CASSPGGHLNEQFF.

The gene calls are TRBV20-1 and TRBJ2-1; perhaps TRBD1 as D (5 bases). The CDR3 consists of 14 residues. V dropped 3 bases and J dropped 6 bases, with 15 bases sitting between them. Looked up from germline, CDR1 is DFQATT and CDR2 is SNEGSKA (reference sequence). CDR3 sequence reads: CSASPQADLNEQFF. The CDR3 nucleotides read TGCAGTGCTAGTCCACAGGCGGACCTCAATGAGCAGTTCTTC.

The J gene is TRBJ1-2, the V gene TRBV7-2; D is uncertain. Germline loops: CDR1 SGHTA, CDR2 FQGNSA. Trimming took off 3 bases at V and 8 bases at J, with 13 bases between the two ends. This CDR3 is 13 amino acids long. CDR3 sequence: CASSLSTPFGYTF. CDR3 DNA sequence: TGTGCCAGCAGCTTGAGCACCCCGTTCGGCTACACCTTC. The full variable domain, rest sourced from reference TRBV7-2 and TRBJ1-2, is GAGVSQSPSNKVTEKGKDVELRCDPISGHTALYWYRQSLGQGLEFLIYFQGNSAPDKSGLPSDRFSAERTGGSVSTLTIQRTQQEDSAVYLCASSLSTPFGYTFGSGTRLTVV.